One sample yielded the 18 T cell receptor beta chains listed below, sequenced in a study of type 1 regulatory T cells. TCRdb recomputed calls from the reads with MiXCR, one row per CDR3 protein. The repertoire has tens of thousands of distinct CDR3 sequences, 20% to 25% of them found once; the top ten carry roughly 8%. Antigens for these TCRs are unknown. The study, taken as a whole, reports: Compared with non-Tr1 cells, Tr1 cells showed a narrower TCR repertoire.

The sample comprised cultured type 1 regulatory T (Tr1) cells, either the whole culture or a sorted fraction (not recorded which). All receptors derive from a human donor in good health.

This clonotype was detected only a few times. The chain links TRBV20-1 to TRBJ2-3; D possibly corresponds to TRBD2 (5 bases). Germline assignment: CDR1 DFQATT and CDR2 SNEGSKA (reference sequence). The CDR3 contains 12 residues. Trimming stripped 8 bases from V and 2 bases from J, with 11 bases between. The DNA of the CDR3 is TGCAGTCTCTCGCGGGCCACAGATACGCAGTATTTT. Its protein product is CSLSRATDTQYF.

This chain connects TRBV20-1 to TRBJ2-3; no reliable D call. The CDR3 covers 15 residues. The germline V gene has CDR1 DFQATT and CDR2 SNEGSKA (reference sequence). V was shortened by 8 bases and J by 1 base, with 19 bases between the two germline ends. Here the CDR3 reads CSPTLPSIRTDTQYF. The CDR3 DNA reads as TGCAGTCCTACTCTCCCTTCCATACGCACAGATACGCAGTATTTT.

The J gene is TRBJ2-7, the V gene TRBV7-2; TRBD2 is a possible D gene (6 bases). Germline CDR1 reads SGHTA; CDR2 reads FQGNSA. The CDR3 has 14 amino acids. Trimming left V 1 base short and J 6 bases short, with 13 bases between. The CDR3 bases are TGTGCCAGCAGCTTAGTCAGTGCGGGACTCGAGCAGTACTTC. The encoded protein is CASSLVSAGLEQYF.

V gene TRBV6-6 combines with J gene TRBJ2-3, with TRBD1 identical over 7 bases. J gave up 5 bases and V 6 bases, and 5 bases lay outside the gene matches. Germline V lookup: CDR1 MNHNY, CDR2 SVGAGI (reference sequence). This CDR3 comprises 13 residues. The CDR3 loop reads CASRRQGEDTQYF. The CDR3 nucleotides are TGTGCCAGCAGGCGACAGGGCGAAGATACGCAGTATTTT.

This clonotype has just a few counts. This sequence joins TRBV18 and TRBJ1-4; 9 bases agree with TRBD1. The CDR3 length is 14 residues. Germline CDR1 KGHSH, CDR2 LQKENI. Trimming took 3 bases from V and 7 from J; bases not matched to a gene: 3. CDR3 in amino acids: CASSPGQGGEKLFF. CDR3 DNA sequence: TGTGCCAGCTCACCGGGACAGGGCGGTGAAAAACTGTTTTTT.

Concerning this clonotype itself: The final CDR3 position lacks the conserved phenylalanine or tryptophan, pointing to a likely read error. The chain recombines TRBV10-2 with TRBJ1-1, with no clear D. The CDR3 is 15 residues long. Germline V lookup: CDR1 WSHSY, CDR2 SAAADI. The DNA for the CDR3 is TGTGCCAGCAGTGATCGTGAAATCATGAACACTGAAGCTTTCTCT. This codes for CASSDREIMNTEAFS.

About this clonotype itself: Germline and junction disagree at one end, which may indicate a read error. The genes are TRBV7-7 and TRBJ1-1, with D unresolved. This CDR3 is 13 amino acids long. Looked up from germline, CDR1 is SSHAT and CDR2 is FNYEAQ (reference sequence). The CDR3 spells CASSSDVNTEAFF. The CDR3, as DNA: TGTGCTAGCAGCAGCGACGTCAACACTGAAGCTTTCTTT.

The CDR3 region has the DNA TGTGCCAGCCGGCCTACTAGCAATCAGCCCCAGCATTTT. Its protein is CASRPTSNQPQHF. The chain has TRBV6-2 or TRBV6-3 and TRBJ1-5; D unclear. The CDR3 is 13 residues long. Deletions cut 8 bases from V and 0 bases from J, with 8 bases between. Germline values: CDR1 MNHEY, CDR2 SVGEGT.

This clonotype is categorized as medium-sized (0.01 to 0.1%). V gene TRBV27 combines with J gene TRBJ2-7; D possibly corresponds to TRBD1 (6 bases). The V end was cut by 6 bases, the J end by 4 bases, with 19 bases between. Germline assignment: CDR1 MNHEY and CDR2 SMNVEV (reference sequence). This CDR3 is 15 amino acids long. The CDR3 spells CASSRLGGGWYEQYF. As DNA, the CDR3 is TGTGCCAGCAGCCGCCTTGGGGGCGGTTGGTACGAGCAGTACTTC.

This chain joins TRBV5-1 and TRBJ2-1, with TRBD2 matching 7 bases. Germline CDR1 is SGHRS and CDR2 is YFSETQ. J was trimmed by 5 bases and V by 4 bases; bases with no gene match: 6. The CDR3 totals 14 residues. CDR3 bases: TGCGCCAGCAGCCTTGGACTAGTGGACAATGAGCAGTTCTTC. Protein: CASSLGLVDNEQFF.

This clonotype has a count of ten or more. The V and J genes are TRBV6-1 and TRBJ2-3; 10 bases align to TRBD2. CDR1 is MNHNS and CDR2 is SASEGT in the germline V gene. The CDR3 length is 14 residues. V trimming: 4 bases; J trimming: 4 bases; junction bases outside the gene matches: 2. The CDR3 spells CASSAGTSADTQYF. The CDR3 DNA is TGTGCCAGCAGTGCCGGGACTAGCGCAGATACGCAGTATTTT.

The chain is built from TRBV10-3 and TRBJ2-3; 10 bases match TRBD1. Looked up from germline, CDR1 is ENHRY and CDR2 is SYGVKD. This CDR3 has 15 residues. V was pared by 10 bases and J by 2 bases, with 9 bases of the junction left unmatched. This CDR3 is CATKTGGGDTDTQYF. The CDR3 nucleotides are TGTGCCACGAAGACAGGGGGCGGTGACACAGATACGCAGTATTTT.

The rearrangement joins TRBV3-1 to TRBJ2-7; no reliable D call. CDR1 and CDR2 from the germline V gene are LGHDT and YNNKEL (reference sequence). V lost 1 base and J lost 7, with 5 bases in between. This CDR3 contains 11 residues. CDR3 sequence (DNA): TGTGCCAGCAGCCAAGGTCAAGAGCAGTACTTC. Protein sequence: CASSQGQEQYF.

The CDR3 sequence is CSAMDTEAFF. In nucleotides, the CDR3 is TGCAGTGCTATGGACACTGAAGCTTTCTTT. This chain connects TRBV20-1 to TRBJ1-1; D not certain. The V end lost 4 bases, the J end lost 3 bases, and 3 bases lay between the germline ends. The germline CDR1 and CDR2 sequences are DFQATT and SNEGSKA (reference sequence). The length of the CDR3 is 10 residues.

The genes are TRBV29-1 and TRBJ2-7, with 12 bases that match TRBD1. The CDR3 spans 12 residues. With 7 bases clipped from V and 6 bases from J, the junction kept 4 bases outside the gene matches. Germline values: CDR1 SQVTM, CDR2 ANQGSEA. Here the CDR3 reads CSAGQGAIEQYF. The CDR3 nucleotides are TGCAGCGCGGGACAGGGGGCGATCGAGCAGTACTTC.

A single count supports this clonotype. The chain joins TRBV19 to TRBJ2-1; D may match TRBD1 or TRBD2 (5 bases each). The CDR3 runs to 15 residues. V was trimmed by 4 bases and J by 9 bases, leaving 19 bases between them. In germline, CDR1 is LNHDA, CDR2 SQIVND (reference sequence). In nucleotides, the CDR3 is TGTGCCAGTAGTAGAATCGCTCGGGGCGTGGCTGAGCAGTTCTTC. Its protein is CASSRIARGVAEQFF.

In this sample, this clonotype turned up many times. This rearrangement joins TRBV29-1 to TRBJ2-3, with TRBD1 matching 9 bases. Germline CDR1 reads SQVTM; CDR2 reads ANQGSEA. The CDR3 contains 12 residues. The DNA for the CDR3 is TGCAGTGCTGACAGGGGGACAGATACGCAGTATTTT. Its protein product is CSADRGTDTQYF.

V gene TRBV24-1 combines with J gene TRBJ2-1; 8 bases fit TRBD2. Germline V gene lookup returns CDR1 KGHDR and CDR2 SFDVKD. After removal of 3 bases from V and 5 bases from J, the junction contained 8 bases not matched to a gene. This CDR3 spans 16 amino acids. Here the CDR3 DNA reads TGTGCCACCAGTGATACGATACTAGCGGCCAACAATGAGCAGTTCTTC. It specifies CATSDTILAANNEQFF.